This T cell receptor (beta chain) was found in a study of PD-L1 blockade in urothelial cancer. For the study at large: Of some 29 patients, some 24 were males with bladder-origin urothelial cancer.

Only in-frame clones appear in the TCRdb table, and some are missing; sequencing was by immunoSEQ multiplex PCR. The sample holds some 60,000 clones, more than 70% seen once. Germline V gene data show CDR1 as SGHRS and CDR2 as YFSETQ. The V gene end was trimmed by 2 bases and the J gene end by 4 bases; junction bases not matched to a gene: 1. The CDR3 has 14 residues. The specimen was PBMCs, collected around atezolizumab (anti-PD-L1) treatment. This TCR came from a man aged 50 or older with urothelial cancer. This sequence joins TRBV5-1 and TRBJ1-4; 8 bases match TRBD1. CDR3 coding DNA: TGCGCCAGCAGCTTACAGGGGGATAATGAAAAACTGTTTTTT. Translated, it gives CASSLQGDNEKLFF.